This T cell receptor (beta chain) originates from a study of cytomegalovirus exposure and HLA in healthy donors. Germline CDR1 reads LGHNA; CDR2 reads YSLEER. The J segment lost 3 bases and the V segment lost 0 bases, leaving 5 bases of the junction unmatched. The CDR3 length is 16 residues. 13 Jbeta primers and 60 Vbeta primers were used for the PCR. Produced via immunoSEQ multiplex PCR; TCRdb's table is partial and in-frame only. The table shows about 91,000 clones, with 60% to 65% occurring only once. Regarding the study as a whole: Reports indicated that the classifier achieved high specificity and sensitivity in diagnosing cytomegalovirus status. It was taken for granted in presence/absence analyses that sequencing depth across donors was roughly uniform.

Regarding this clone: What it recognizes is unknown.

Material for sequencing was PBMCs. This sequence was found in a human donor in good health. This chain joins TRBV4-3 and TRBJ2-3; 8 nucleotides align to TRBD2. CDR3 region: CASSQDLRGVTDTQYF. CDR3 sequence (DNA): TGCGCCAGCAGCCAAGATCTGCGGGGGGTTACAGATACGCAGTATTTT.